This TCR beta chain was found in a study of Ad26.COV2.S vaccination and SARS-CoV-2 variants. Findings of the study overall: Reported findings describe substantial breadth in spike-specific CD8+ and CD4+ T cell responses following vaccination. Quantification of TCR breadth and depth may have yielded underestimates of total T cell responses. Breadth measured for non-spike TCRs was similar across vaccine and placebo recipients. Vaccinees displayed broader spike-specific TCR repertoires than placebo recipients.

Assay: immunoSEQ multiplex PCR; the TCRdb copy retains only in-frame clones and omits some. Here the sample spans 440,000 or so clones, 80% to 90% being singletons. The germline gives CDR1 KGHSH, CDR2 LQKENI. This CDR3 comprises 15 residues. The V and J ends lost 5 bases and 6 bases, in that order; junction bases with no gene match: 11. Regarding this clone: Its specificity is unknown.

The treatment: 19 received Ad26.COV2.S at low or high dose, single or two shots; about 5 received placebo; per-sample allocation not given. All samples were drawn on day 63, counting from the first vaccine or placebo injection. This material consisted of peripheral blood, taken in a trial of Ad26.COV2.S vaccine versus placebo. V gene TRBV18 combines with J gene TRBJ1-1; 8 bases align to TRBD1. The sequence was obtained from a person aged 18 to 65 who received the Ad26.COV2.S COVID-19 vaccine or a placebo. CDR3 amino acids: CASSTGQAEWAEAFF. CDR3 sequence (DNA): TGTGCCAGCTCAACGGGACAGGCGGAATGGGCTGAAGCTTTCTTT.